A selection of T cell receptor beta chains follows, all from one sample in a study of CD8 T cells in ankylosing spondylitis. MiXCR, applied by TCRdb to the 5' RACE reads, yields one record per CDR3 protein. The table includes almost 250,000 distinct CDR3 sequences, more than 25% detected once. Sequencing was done on a sample of blood, either unsorted or a sorted T cell fraction (not recorded which). Receptors were obtained from a male donor with ankylosing spondylitis or in good health (not recorded which). Both conserved end residues are part of each CDR3. A D gene is named only where the DNA matches it firmly. A row's size may be missing; if present it is once, few, many or a size class.

CDR3 protein	CDR3 DNA	clone size	CDR3 length	J gene	V gene	D gene
CASTSSGQGLFNTEAFF	TGTGCCAGTACCTCTTCTGGACAGGGGTTATTCAACACTGAAGCTTTCTTT	.	17	TRBJ1-1	TRBV19	TRBD1
CASSFRDRETQYF	TGCGCCAGCAGCTTCCGGGACAGGGAGACCCAGTACTTC	.	13	TRBJ2-5	TRBV5-1	TRBD1
CASSDGGGGPNEQFF	TGTGCCAGCAGTGACGGCGGTGGGGGGCCGAATGAGCAGTTCTTC	.	15	TRBJ2-1	TRBV6-4	.
CASSLVSEGDTQYF	TGTGCCAGCAGCTTAGTGTCCGAGGGAGATACGCAGTATTTT	.	14	TRBJ2-3	TRBV11-2	.
CAISASQGFGQFF	TGTGCCATCAGTGCCAGCCAGGGGTTCGGGCAGTTCTTC	few	13	TRBJ2-1	TRBV10-3	.
CASSLVAFRVQETQYF	TGTGCCAGCAGCTTGGTGGCGTTTAGGGTACAAGAGACCCAGTACTTC	.	16	TRBJ2-5	TRBV5-5	.
CASSPGGRGADTQYF	TGTGCCAGCAGCCCAGGGGGGCGGGGGGCAGATACGCAGTATTTT	few	15	TRBJ2-3	TRBV7-2	.
CATSREIGGTQYF	TGTGCCACCAGCCGTGAGATTGGGGGCACGCAGTATTTT	.	13	TRBJ2-3	TRBV15	.
CASSFVGGNTEAFF	TGTGCCAGCAGTTTTGTTGGGGGAAACACTGAAGCTTTCTTT	.	14	TRBJ1-1	TRBV12-3/TRBV12-4	.
CSARDFAGLAAETQYF	TGCAGTGCTAGAGATTTCGCCGGGCTAGCGGCCGAGACCCAGTACTTC	few	16	TRBJ2-5	TRBV20-1	TRBD2
CAISESMMGEKLFF	TGTGCCATCAGTGAGTCGATGATGGGGGAAAAACTGTTTTTT	.	14	TRBJ1-4	TRBV10-3	.
CSAFSGGASEQYF	TGCAGTGCTTTCAGCGGGGGTGCCTCCGAGCAGTACTTC	few	13	TRBJ2-7	TRBV20-1	TRBD2
CASSFGVNTGELFF	TGTGCCAGCAGTTTCGGGGTCAACACCGGGGAGCTGTTTTTT	few	14	TRBJ2-2	TRBV12-3/TRBV12-4	.
CAISDKNTGELFF	TGTGCCATCAGTGACAAAAACACCGGGGAGCTGTTTTTT	.	13	TRBJ2-2	TRBV10-3	.
CASSYSTAGGRYGYTF	TGTGCCAGCAGTTACTCGACCGCAGGGGGAAGATATGGCTACACCTTC	few	16	TRBJ1-2	TRBV6-5	TRBD1
CASSQETGRTYEQYF	TGCGCCAGCAGCCAAGAGACGGGGCGCACCTACGAGCAGTACTTC	few	15	TRBJ2-7	TRBV4-1	.
CASSRVLPTGNQPYEQYF	TGTGCCAGCAGCCGAGTTTTACCGACAGGGAATCAGCCCTACGAGCAGTACTTC	few	18	TRBJ2-7	TRBV5-6	TRBD1
CSVRAVGNEQFF	TGCAGCGTTCGAGCCGTCGGCAATGAGCAGTTCTTC	.	12	TRBJ2-1	TRBV29-1	.
CASSRRGELQETQYF	TGTGCCAGCAGCCGCCGGGGGGAACTTCAAGAGACCCAGTACTTC	.	15	TRBJ2-5	TRBV4-2	TRBD2
CASSPPGGYEQYF	TGTGCCAGCAGCCCCCCGGGGGGGTACGAGCAGTACTTC	many	13	TRBJ2-7	TRBV18	TRBD2
CASSLFGGLGSTDTQYF	TGCGCCAGCAGCTTGTTTGGAGGACTAGGAAGCACAGATACGCAGTATTTT	.	17	TRBJ2-3	TRBV5-1	TRBD2
CSAPRTLQETQYF	TGCAGTGCCCCGAGGACCCTTCAAGAGACCCAGTACTTC	.	13	TRBJ2-5	TRBV20-1	.
CASSQVPGKTQYF	TGTGCCAGCAGCCAAGTCCCCGGAAAGACCCAGTACTTC	few	13	TRBJ2-5	TRBV3-1	.
CASSLNEKLFF	TGTGCCAGTTCCCTGAATGAAAAACTGTTTTTT	.	11	TRBJ1-4	TRBV7-6	.
CATSRGWGFNEQFF	TGTGCCACAAGCAGGGGATGGGGTTTCAATGAGCAGTTCTTC	.	14	TRBJ2-1	TRBV25-1	.
CASSLTGQTTDTQYF	TGTGCCAGCAGCTTGACAGGACAGACCACAGATACGCAGTATTTT	.	15	TRBJ2-3	TRBV7-2	.
CAISESNQGKQETQYF	TGTGCCATCAGTGAGTCGAATCAGGGGAAGCAAGAGACCCAGTACTTC	many	16	TRBJ2-5	TRBV10-3	.
CSAGQGAGAYEQYF	TGCAGTGCTGGACAGGGGGCGGGGGCCTACGAGCAGTACTTC	.	14	TRBJ2-7	TRBV20-1	TRBD1
CSATDSLNTEAFF	TGCAGTGCTACCGACAGCCTGAACACTGAAGCTTTCTTT	.	13	TRBJ1-1	TRBV20-1	.
CSARDRNYEQYF	TGCAGTGCTCGGGACAGAAACTACGAGCAGTACTTC	.	12	TRBJ2-7	TRBV20-1	TRBD1
CSARGRLAGAQETQYF	TGCAGTGCTAGGGGTCGCCTAGCGGGGGCACAAGAGACCCAGTACTTC	.	16	TRBJ2-5	TRBV20-1	TRBD2
CATSRDIQGGYGYTF	TGTGCCACCAGCAGAGATATACAGGGAGGCTATGGCTACACCTTC	.	15	TRBJ1-2	TRBV15	.
CSAKGQMNTEAFF	TGCAGCGCAAAGGGGCAGATGAACACTGAAGCTTTCTTT	.	13	TRBJ1-1	TRBV29-1	.
CATSDRGGHQYF	TGTGCCACCAGTGATCGTGGGGGACACCAGTACTTC	.	12	TRBJ2-7	TRBV24-1	.
CASSVTNIQYF	TGTGCCAGCAGTGTAACAAACATTCAGTACTTC	.	11	TRBJ2-4	TRBV25-1	.
CSAIEWRGDQPQHF	TGCAGTGCTATAGAATGGAGGGGGGATCAGCCCCAGCATTTT	.	14	TRBJ1-5	TRBV20-1	.
CASSPGDKNEKLFF	TGCGCCAGCAGCCCCGGGGACAAGAATGAAAAACTGTTTTTT	.	14	TRBJ1-4	TRBV5-1	.
CASSWGGGTEAFF	TGCGCCAGCAGCTGGGGAGGGGGAACTGAAGCTTTCTTT	.	13	TRBJ1-1	TRBV5-1	.
CASAPQGNYGYTF	TGTGCCAGCGCTCCTCAGGGGAACTATGGCTACACCTTC	few	13	TRBJ1-2	TRBV12-3/TRBV12-4	.
CATSRLKEDREGDTQYF	TGTGCCACCAGCAGATTAAAGGAGGACAGGGAGGGAGATACGCAGTATTTT	.	17	TRBJ2-3	TRBV15	.
CASSKTSGGAWETQYF	TGTGCCAGCAGCAAGACTAGCGGGGGGGCCTGGGAGACCCAGTACTTC	few	16	TRBJ2-5	TRBV21-1	.
CASSVDGRNQANEQFF	TGTGCCAGCAGCGTAGATGGACGCAACCAAGCCAATGAGCAGTTCTTC	.	16	TRBJ2-1	TRBV9	.
CATSRGLNEQFF	TGTGCCACCAGCAGAGGCCTCAATGAGCAGTTCTTC	.	12	TRBJ2-1	TRBV15	.
CASSTDSAWAKNIQYF	TGTGCCAGCAGCACCGACTCGGCGTGGGCCAAAAACATTCAGTACTTC	few	16	TRBJ2-4	TRBV5-5	.